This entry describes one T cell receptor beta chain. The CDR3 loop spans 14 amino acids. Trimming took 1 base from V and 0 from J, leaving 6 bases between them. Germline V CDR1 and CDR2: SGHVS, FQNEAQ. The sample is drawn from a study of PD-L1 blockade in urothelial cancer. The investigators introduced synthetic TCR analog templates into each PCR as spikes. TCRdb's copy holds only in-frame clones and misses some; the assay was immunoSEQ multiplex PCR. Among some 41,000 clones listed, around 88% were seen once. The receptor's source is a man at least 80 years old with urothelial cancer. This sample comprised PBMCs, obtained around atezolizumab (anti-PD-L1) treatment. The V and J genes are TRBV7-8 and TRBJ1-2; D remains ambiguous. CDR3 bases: TGTGCCAGCAGCTTAGGAGCGACTAACTATGGCTACACCTTC. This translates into CASSLGATNYGYTF.